The 5 T cell receptor beta chains reported below all come from one sample, sequenced in a study of early stage breast cancer tumors. Data came from immunoSEQ multiplex PCR; TCRdb stores just in-frame clones and leaves some out. The sample lists 25,000 to 35,000 clones, 80% occurring once. The specimen was blood. These receptors originate from a person aged 55 to 69 with breast cancer.

The CDR3 sequence: CASHSGNTIYF. DNA for the CDR3: TGTGCCAGCCACTCTGGAAACACCATATATTTT. This chain joins TRBV27 and TRBJ1-3; D not certain. The CDR3 spans 11 residues. Trimming removed 8 bases at V and 0 bases at J, with 2 bases between. CDR1 is MNHEY and CDR2 is SMNVEV in the germline V gene (reference sequence).

This sequence joins TRBV5-1 and TRBJ2-7; 8 bases line up with TRBD1. Per germline, CDR1 SGHRS and CDR2 YFSETQ. Germline trimming cut 4 bases from V and 5 bases from J; bases unmatched to any gene: 2. This CDR3 is built from 12 residues. CDR3 region: CASSPTGDEQYF. DNA of the CDR3: TGCGCCAGCAGCCCGACAGGGGACGAGCAGTACTTC.

The chain recombines TRBV2 with TRBJ1-2; 11 bases are a match to TRBD1. Per germline, CDR1 SNHLY and CDR2 FYNNEI. The CDR3 loop spans 13 amino acids. The junction had 4 bases not matched to a gene; V was cut back by 4 bases and J by 9 bases. The CDR3 DNA follows: TGTGCCAGCAGTGGGGGACAGGGGGAAAGCTACACCTTC. It specifies CASSGGQGESYTF.

This clone was counted a few times. The chain uses TRBV15 and TRBJ2-2; TRBD2 aligns across 12 bases. The V segment lost 3 bases and the J segment 3 bases; nucleotides outside the gene matches: 14. Per germline, CDR1 LNHNV and CDR2 YYDKDF (reference sequence). This CDR3 comprises 20 residues. The CDR3: CATSRGIRLAGVVDTGELFF. The CDR3 DNA follows: TGTGCCACCAGCAGGGGGATCCGACTAGCGGGAGTCGTTGACACCGGGGAGCTGTTTTTT.

The chain couples TRBV9 to TRBJ2-1, with unresolved D. Trimming took 5 bases from V and 0 from J, leaving 9 bases between them. The CDR3 contains 14 residues. In germline, CDR1 is SGDLS, CDR2 YYNGEE. The CDR3 sequence is CASSMTNSYNEQFF. DNA of the CDR3: TGTGCCAGCAGTATGACAAACTCCTACAATGAGCAGTTCTTC.